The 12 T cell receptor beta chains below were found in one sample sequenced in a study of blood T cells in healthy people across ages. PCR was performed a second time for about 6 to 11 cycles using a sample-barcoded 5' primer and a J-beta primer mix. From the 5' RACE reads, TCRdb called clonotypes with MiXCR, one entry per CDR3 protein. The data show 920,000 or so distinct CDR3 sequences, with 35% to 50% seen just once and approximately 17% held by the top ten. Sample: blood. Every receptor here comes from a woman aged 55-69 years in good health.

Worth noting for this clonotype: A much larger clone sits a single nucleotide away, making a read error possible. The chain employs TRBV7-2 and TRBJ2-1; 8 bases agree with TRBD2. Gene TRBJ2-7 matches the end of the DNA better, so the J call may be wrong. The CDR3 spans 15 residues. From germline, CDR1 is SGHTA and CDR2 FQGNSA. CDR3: CASSGSGTAYNEQYF. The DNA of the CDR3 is TGTGCCAGCAGCGGTAGCGGGACGGCTTACAATGAGCAGTACTTC.

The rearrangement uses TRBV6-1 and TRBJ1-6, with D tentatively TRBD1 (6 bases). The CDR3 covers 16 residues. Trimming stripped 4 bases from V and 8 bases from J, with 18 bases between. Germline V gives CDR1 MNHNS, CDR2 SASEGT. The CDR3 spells CASSARYRDGDSPLHF. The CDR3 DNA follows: TGTGCCAGCAGTGCTCGATACAGGGATGGGGATTCACCCCTCCACTTT.

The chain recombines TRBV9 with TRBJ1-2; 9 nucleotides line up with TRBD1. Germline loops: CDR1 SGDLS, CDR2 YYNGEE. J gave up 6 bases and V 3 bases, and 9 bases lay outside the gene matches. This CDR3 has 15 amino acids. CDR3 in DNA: TGTGCCAGCAGCGCCCGACGGGGACAGGGAAATGGCTACACCTTC. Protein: CASSARRGQGNGYTF.

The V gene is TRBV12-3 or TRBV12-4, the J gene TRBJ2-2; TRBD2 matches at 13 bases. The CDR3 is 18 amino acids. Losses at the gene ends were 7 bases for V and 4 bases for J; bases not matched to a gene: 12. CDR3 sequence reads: CASTQTSGRLLSTGELFF. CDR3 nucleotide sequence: TGTGCCAGCACTCAGACTAGCGGGAGGCTGTTGAGCACCGGGGAGCTGTTTTTT.

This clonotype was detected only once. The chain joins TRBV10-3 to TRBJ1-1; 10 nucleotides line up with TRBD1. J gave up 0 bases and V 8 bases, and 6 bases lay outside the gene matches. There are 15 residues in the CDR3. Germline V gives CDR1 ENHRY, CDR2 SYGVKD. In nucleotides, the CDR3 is TGTGCCATCGCCGGGACAGGGGTGATGAACACTGAAGCTTTCTTT. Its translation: CAIAGTGVMNTEAFF.

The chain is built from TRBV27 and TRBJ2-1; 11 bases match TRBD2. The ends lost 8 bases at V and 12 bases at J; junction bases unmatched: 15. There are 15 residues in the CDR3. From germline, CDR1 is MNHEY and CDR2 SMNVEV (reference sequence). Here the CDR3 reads CASGQLAGVKDGQFF. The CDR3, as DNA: TGTGCCAGCGGACAACTAGCGGGAGTTAAGGATGGGCAGTTCTTC.

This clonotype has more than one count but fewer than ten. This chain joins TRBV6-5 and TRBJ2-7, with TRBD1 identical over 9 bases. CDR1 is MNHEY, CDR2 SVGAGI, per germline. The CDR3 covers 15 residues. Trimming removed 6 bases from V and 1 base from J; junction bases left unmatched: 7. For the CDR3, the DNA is TGTGCCAGCAGCATCCACGGGACAGGGTCCTACGAGCAGTACTTC. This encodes CASSIHGTGSYEQYF.

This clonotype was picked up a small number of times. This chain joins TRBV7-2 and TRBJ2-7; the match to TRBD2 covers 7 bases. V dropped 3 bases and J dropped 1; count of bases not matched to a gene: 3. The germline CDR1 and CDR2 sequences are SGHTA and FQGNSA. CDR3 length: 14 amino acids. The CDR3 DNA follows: TGTGCCAGCAGCTTTTGGGGGGGATCCTACGAGCAGTACTTC. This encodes CASSFWGGSYEQYF.

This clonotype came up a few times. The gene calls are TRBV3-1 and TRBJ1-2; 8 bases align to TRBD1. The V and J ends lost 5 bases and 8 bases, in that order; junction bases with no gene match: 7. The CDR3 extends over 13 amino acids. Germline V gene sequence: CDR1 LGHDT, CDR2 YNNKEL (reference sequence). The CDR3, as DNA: TGTGCCAGCAGCATCGGACAGGGTGGCGGCTACACCTTC. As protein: CASSIGQGGGYTF.

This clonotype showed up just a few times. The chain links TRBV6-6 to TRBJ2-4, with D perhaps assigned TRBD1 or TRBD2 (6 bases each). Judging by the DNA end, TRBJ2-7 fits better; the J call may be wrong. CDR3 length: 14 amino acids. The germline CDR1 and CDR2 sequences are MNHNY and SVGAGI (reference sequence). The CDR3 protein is CASRGGLHYYEQYF. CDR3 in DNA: TGTGCCAGCAGGGGGGGCCTACACTATTACGAGCAGTACTTC.

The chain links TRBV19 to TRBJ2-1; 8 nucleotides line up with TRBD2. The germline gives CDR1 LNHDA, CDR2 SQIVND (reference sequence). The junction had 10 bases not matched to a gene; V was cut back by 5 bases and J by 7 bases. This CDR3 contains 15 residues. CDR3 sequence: CASSPPGLASNEQFF. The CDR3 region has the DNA TGTGCCAGTAGTCCTCCAGGACTAGCAAGTAATGAGCAGTTCTTC. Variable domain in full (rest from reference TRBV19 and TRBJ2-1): DGGITQSPKYLFRKEGQNVTLSCEQNLNHDAMYWYRQDPGQGLRLIYYSQIVNDFQKGDIAEGYSVSREKKESFPLTVTSAQKNPTAFYLCASSPPGLASNEQFFGPGTRLTVL.

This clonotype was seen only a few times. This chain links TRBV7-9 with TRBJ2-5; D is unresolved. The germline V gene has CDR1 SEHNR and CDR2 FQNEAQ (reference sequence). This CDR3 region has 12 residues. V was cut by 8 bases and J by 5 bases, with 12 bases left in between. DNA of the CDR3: TGTGCCAGCGGTTATGGGAAGGAGACCCAGTACTTC. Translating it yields CASGYGKETQYF.